This T cell receptor beta chain was recovered during a study of T cell repertoires in cytomegalovirus infection. Background on the study: Signatures in public TCR beta sequences pointed to both CMV infection and matching HLA type. Study findings and constraints: Cumulative public TCR beta family frequency identified CMV carriers with the relevant HLA.

The germline gives CDR1 LNHDA, CDR2 SQIVND (reference sequence). This CDR3 region has 15 residues. TCRdb re-derived calls from the reads in MiXCR, one entry per CDR3 protein. The sample consists of fewer than 200,000 distinct CDR3 sequences, 7.5% to 10% of them appearing once. On this clonotype itself: Its target is unknown.

The sequenced material came from PBMCs. The genes are TRBV19 and TRBJ1-1, with a possible D match to TRBD1 (6 bases). The source is a human donor in good health (CMV status not recorded). Some clones in this sample may be carry-over from other donors' samples. CDR3 nucleotides: TGTGCAACCCGTTGGGGGGGGCTCGGGAACACTGAAGCTTTCTTT. The encoded protein is CATRWGGLGNTEAFF. The full variable domain, completed using reference TRBV19 and TRBJ1-1, is DGGITQSPKYLFRKEGQNVTLSCEQNLNHDAMYWYRQDPGQGLRLIYYSQIVNDFQKGDIAEGYSVSREKKESFPLTVTSAQKNPTAFYLCATRWGGLGNTEAFFGQGTRLTVV.